The clone carrying this T cell receptor beta chain has more than one count but fewer than ten. Its target is not known. Time point given: persistent/refractory GD, antithyroid drugs over 5 years with positive TRAb. From PBMCs, RNA was extracted and then used to make the TCR library. In building TCR beta libraries, iRepertoire HTBI primers were used together with Arm-PCR of CDR3 regions. TCRdb analysed the multiplex PCR reads with MiXCR anew, one entry per CDR3 protein. Among 390,000 or so distinct CDR3 sequences listed, less than 30% were seen once. The entry originates in a study of regulatory T cells in long-lasting Graves disease. Study-level background: The term persistent Graves' disease signified upward of 5 years on antithyroid drugs with positive TSH receptor antibodies. Study results and limitations: Newly diagnosed disease favored TRBV20-1 and TRBJ2-1 over persistent disease. Only peripheral blood was studied, not thyroid tissue. New patients shared 966 public clonotypes, fewer than the roughly 3,000 shared by persistent patients.

The CDR3 loop spans 15 amino acids. Germline CDR1 and CDR2: LNHNV and YYDKDF (reference sequence). V shed 5 bases and J 9 bases; nucleotides not matched to a gene: 13. The gene calls are TRBV15 and TRBJ1-5; 7 nucleotides agree with TRBD1. This specimen consisted of peripheral blood mononuclear cells (PBMCs), obtained when the disease was refractory, from a patient treated with antithyroid drugs. The source of this sequence is a woman in her thirties or forties with Graves disease. The CDR3 sequence: CATSRKTGKFSPQHF. CDR3 nucleotide sequence: TGTGCCACCAGCCGAAAGACAGGGAAGTTTTCGCCCCAGCATTTT.